These T cell receptor beta chains were read from a single sample in a study of CD8+CD57+ T cells in acquired aplastic anemia. TCRdb recomputed calls from the reads with MiXCR, one row per CDR3 protein. The table records 180,000 or so distinct CDR3 sequences, approximately 46% of them present only once. Material: sorted CD4+, CD8+, or CD8+CD57+ T cells (not recorded which) from PBMCs. The receptor set was obtained from a human donor in good health. Both conserved end residues are part of each CDR3. The D gene is left open where the match is weak. Size values are once, few and many counts, or a class for expanded clones, and some rows have none.

J gene	D gene	V gene	clone size	CDR3 protein	CDR3 DNA
TRBJ2-7	.	TRBV6-2/TRBV6-3	.	CASSYSPLDREQYF	TGTGCCAGCAGTTACTCGCCTTTGGACAGAGAGCAGTACTTC
TRBJ1-1	.	TRBV19	.	CASSWGTENTEAFF	TGTGCCAGTAGTTGGGGGACGGAGAACACTGAAGCTTTCTTT
TRBJ2-1	.	TRBV7-3	.	CASSLKGLAAYNEQFF	TGTGCCAGCAGCTTAAAGGGTCTGGCGGCCTACAATGAGCAGTTCTTC
TRBJ2-6	.	TRBV12-3/TRBV12-4	many	CASSFGSSGANVLTF	TGTGCCAGCAGTTTTGGGAGCTCTGGGGCCAACGTCCTGACTTTC
TRBJ2-6	.	TRBV7-7	.	CASSQGNGANVLTF	TGTGCTAGCAGCCAGGGCAATGGGGCCAACGTCCTGACTTTC
TRBJ2-2	TRBD2	TRBV7-6	.	CASGRTGELFF	TGTGCTAGCGGGAGAACCGGGGAGCTGTTTTTT
TRBJ1-1	TRBD1	TRBV7-2	.	CASSSRTGSTEAFF	TGTGCCAGCAGCTCTAGGACAGGGAGCACTGAAGCTTTCTTT
TRBJ2-3	.	TRBV10-2	.	CASNPTVTDTQYF	TGCGCCAGCAATCCTACAGTGACAGATACGCAGTATTTT
TRBJ1-1	.	TRBV14	many	CASSQDRAGLRTEAFF	TGTGCCAGCAGCCAAGATCGTGCGGGTTTGAGGACTGAAGCTTTCTTT
TRBJ2-3	.	TRBV6-4	.	CASSFTLGDTQYF	TGTGCCAGCAGTTTCACATTGGGGGATACGCAGTATTTT
TRBJ1-1	TRBD1	TRBV10-3	.	CATTGTADAF	TGTGCCACGACCGGGACAGCTGATGCATTT
TRBJ2-3	.	TRBV25-1	.	CASSPYSGFSTDTQYF	TGTGCCAGCAGTCCCTATAGCGGATTTAGCACAGATACGCAGTATTTT
TRBJ2-2	.	TRBV2	.	CASIDGELFF	TGTGCCAGCATCGATGGGGAGCTGTTTTTT
TRBJ2-1	.	TRBV11-2	many	CASPGSGDISRSYNEQFF	TGTGCCAGCCCAGGGTCAGGGGATATCTCTCGGTCCTACAATGAGCAGTTCTTC
TRBJ2-5	.	TRBV4-2	many	CASSQGPEYQETQYF	TGTGCCAGCAGCCAAGGCCCGGAGTACCAAGAGACCCAGTACTTC
TRBJ2-7	.	TRBV7-3	.	CASSQNGGFYEQYF	TGTGCCAGCAGTCAAAACGGGGGCTTCTACGAGCAGTACTTC
TRBJ2-3	.	TRBV9	.	CASRRGGGSTDTQYF	TGTGCCAGCAGGAGGGGGGGAGGAAGCACAGATACGCAGTATTTT
TRBJ2-1	.	TRBV4-2	many	CASSQARQGYNEQFF	TGTGCCAGCAGCCAGGCCCGCCAGGGCTACAATGAGCAGTTCTTC
TRBJ2-5	.	TRBV24-1	.	CATSEYQGQETQYF	TGTGCCACCAGTGAGTATCAGGGCCAAGAGACCCAGTACTTC
TRBJ2-3	TRBD2	TRBV2	many	CASSHGLAGALGMTDTQYF	TGTGCCAGCAGTCATGGACTAGCGGGAGCCCTCGGGATGACAGATACGCAGTATTTT
TRBJ1-2	.	TRBV20-1	many	CSPETGTPNYGYTF	TGCAGTCCAGAGACCGGAACCCCTAACTATGGCTACACCTTC
TRBJ1-3	.	TRBV5-5	many	CASSLRGASGNTIYF	TGTGCCAGCAGCTTGAGGGGGGCCTCTGGAAACACCATATATTTT
TRBJ1-2	TRBD1	TRBV7-2	many	CASSSQGAPYGYTF	TGTGCCAGCAGCTCACAGGGGGCTCCATATGGCTACACCTTC
TRBJ2-7	.	TRBV24-1	.	CATSSVIQGTSYEQYF	TGTGCCACCTCTTCTGTGATTCAGGGGACCTCCTACGAGCAGTACTTC
TRBJ1-1	TRBD1	TRBV15	many	CATSRDPGQIEAFF	TGTGCCACCAGCAGAGATCCGGGACAGATTGAAGCTTTCTTT
TRBJ2-7	.	TRBV6-5	many	CASTSTSYEQYF	TGTGCCAGCACCTCGACTAGCTACGAGCAGTACTTC
TRBJ2-7	.	TRBV7-7	.	CASSQGIGYEQYF	TGTGCCAGCAGCCAAGGCATAGGGTACGAGCAGTACTTC
TRBJ1-5	.	TRBV6-5	many	CASSYSLGTNQPQHF	TGTGCCAGCAGTTACTCGTTAGGGACCAATCAGCCCCAGCATTTT
TRBJ2-3	.	TRBV20-1	.	CRVDRGTDTQYF	TGCAGGGTTGACCGCGGCACAGATACGCAGTATTTT
TRBJ2-5	.	TRBV7-9	many	CASSLLAERTQETQYF	TGTGCCAGCAGCTTATTGGCGGAGCGGACGCAAGAGACCCAGTACTTC
TRBJ2-7	.	TRBV2	.	CATRGVKNEQYF	TGTGCCACCCGCGGGGTAAAAAACGAGCAGTACTTC
TRBJ2-7	TRBD2	TRBV5-1	many	CASSQEASGTYEQYF	TGCGCCAGCAGCCAGGAGGCTAGCGGGACCTACGAGCAGTACTTC
TRBJ1-2	.	TRBV3-1	.	CASSQEAAYGYTF	TGTGCCAGCAGCCAAGAAGCAGCCTATGGCTACACCTTC
TRBJ2-5	.	TRBV29-1	medium-sized	CSVGRGQETQYF	TGCAGCGTCGGCCGCGGACAAGAGACCCAGTACTTC
TRBJ2-5	.	TRBV18	many	CASSPPTIETQYF	TGTGCCAGCTCACCACCGACTATTGAGACCCAGTACTTC
TRBJ2-3	TRBD1	TRBV19	many	CASSHDRGSDTQYF	TGTGCCAGTAGTCACGACAGGGGGTCAGATACGCAGTATTTT
TRBJ2-7	.	TRBV2	.	CASSEAPAYEQYF	TGTGCCAGCAGTGAAGCGCCTGCCTACGAGCAGTACTTC
TRBJ1-1	.	TRBV19	few	CASSDGGRWTEAFF	TGTGCCAGTTCCGATGGAGGGAGATGGACTGAAGCTTTCTTT
TRBJ2-1	.	TRBV7-8	once	CASSPEGGGKNEQFF	TGTGCCAGCAGCCCAGAGGGGGGGGGTAAAAATGAGCAGTTCTTC
TRBJ1-1	.	TRBV7-8	.	CASSATGVNTEAFF	TGTGCCAGCAGCGCGACAGGCGTGAACACTGAAGCTTTCTTT
TRBJ1-2	.	TRBV10-3	once	CAISPRDGLMNGYTF	TGTGCCATCAGTCCTCGGGACGGACTAATGAACGGCTACACCTTC
TRBJ1-5	TRBD1	TRBV25-1	once	CASVEEGGQGQPQHF	TGTGCCAGCGTTGAAGAGGGGGGACAGGGACAGCCCCAGCATTTT
TRBJ1-4	.	TRBV20-1	.	CSASGGPNEKLFF	TGCAGTGCTAGTGGGGGGCCTAATGAAAAACTGTTTTTT
TRBJ1-4	.	TRBV29-1	few	CSVRQPGEKLFF	TGCAGCGTTCGACAGCCTGGTGAAAAACTGTTTTTT
TRBJ1-5	.	TRBV18	.	CASSPPTGYSNQPQHF	TGTGCCAGCTCACCACCCACAGGCTATAGCAATCAGCCCCAGCATTTT
TRBJ1-5	.	TRBV24-1	few	CATSRGYGQPQHF	TGTGCCACCAGTAGAGGGTACGGCCAGCCCCAGCATTTT
TRBJ1-6	.	TRBV10-3	many	CAISDSVDAPLGYNSPLHF	TGTGCCATCAGTGATTCGGTGGACGCTCCCTTAGGCTATAATTCACCCCTCCACTTT
TRBJ1-2	TRBD1	TRBV19	.	CASSIGQEINYGYTF	TGTGCCAGTAGTATCGGACAGGAGATTAACTATGGCTACACCTTC
TRBJ1-1	TRBD1	TRBV6-6	many	CASSYGTGVTEAFF	TGTGCCAGCAGTTACGGGACAGGGGTCACTGAAGCTTTCTTT
TRBJ2-1	.	TRBV7-6	.	CASSGRSYNEQFF	TGTGCCAGCAGTGGCAGATCCTACAATGAGCAGTTCTTC